This T cell receptor beta chain was sequenced for a study of blood T cells in healthy people across ages. Findings and caveats of the study: Age advanced and TCR beta diversity per million T cells fell, roughly linearly.

This clonotype was picked up a small number of times. Its antigen is undetermined. CDR1 is SNHLY, CDR2 FYNNEI, per germline. Trimming at V came to 5 bases and at J to 3 bases, leaving 11 bases not matched to a gene. The CDR3 is 16 residues long. Sample-barcoded 5' priming and a J-beta primer mix drove a second PCR of about 6 to 12 cycles. MiXCR, run by TCRdb on the 5' RACE reads, gives a single entry per CDR3 protein. In the table there are some 800,000 distinct CDR3 sequences, 44% of which are singletons. The chain links TRBV2 to TRBJ1-1; 8 positions agree with TRBD1. Material: blood. This clonotype was obtained from a man in his 60s in good health. The CDR3 protein is CASSLQGGRVHTEAFF. The DNA of the CDR3 is TGTGCCAGCAGTTTACAGGGGGGAAGAGTGCACACTGAAGCTTTCTTT.